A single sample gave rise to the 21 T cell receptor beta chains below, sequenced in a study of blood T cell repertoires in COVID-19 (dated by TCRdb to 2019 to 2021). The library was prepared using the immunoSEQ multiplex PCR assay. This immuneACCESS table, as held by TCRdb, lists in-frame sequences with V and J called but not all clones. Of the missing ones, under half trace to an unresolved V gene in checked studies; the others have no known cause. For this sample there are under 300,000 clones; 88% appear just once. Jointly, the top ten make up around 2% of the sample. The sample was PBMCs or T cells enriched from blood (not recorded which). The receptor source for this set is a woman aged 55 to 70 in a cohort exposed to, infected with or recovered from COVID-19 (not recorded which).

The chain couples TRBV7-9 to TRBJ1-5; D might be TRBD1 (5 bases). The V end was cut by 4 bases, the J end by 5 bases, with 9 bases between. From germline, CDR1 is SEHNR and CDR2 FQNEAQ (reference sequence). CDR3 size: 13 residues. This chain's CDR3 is CASSWGGDQPQHF. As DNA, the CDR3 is TGTGCCAGCAGCTGGGGCGGGGATCAGCCCCAGCATTTT.

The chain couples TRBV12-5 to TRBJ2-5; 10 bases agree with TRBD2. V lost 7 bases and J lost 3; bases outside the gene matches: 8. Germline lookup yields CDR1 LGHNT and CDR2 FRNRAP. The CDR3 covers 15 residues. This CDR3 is CASANSGRAKETQYF. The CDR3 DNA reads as TGTGCTAGTGCCAACAGCGGGAGGGCCAAAGAGACCCAGTACTTC.

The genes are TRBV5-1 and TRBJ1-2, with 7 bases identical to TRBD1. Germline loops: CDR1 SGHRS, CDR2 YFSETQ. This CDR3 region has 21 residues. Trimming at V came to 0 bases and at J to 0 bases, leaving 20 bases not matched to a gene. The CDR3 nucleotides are TGCGCCAGCAGCTTGGAGGGGGCAGCCCTTTACGTAACTGTTTCTAACTATGGCTACACCTTC. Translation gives CASSLEGAALYVTVSNYGYTF.

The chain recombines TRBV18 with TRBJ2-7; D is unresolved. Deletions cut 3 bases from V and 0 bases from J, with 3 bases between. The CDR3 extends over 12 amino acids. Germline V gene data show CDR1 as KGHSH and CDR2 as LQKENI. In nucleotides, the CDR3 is TGTGCCAGCTCACCCAACTCCTACGAGCAGTACTTC. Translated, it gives CASSPNSYEQYF. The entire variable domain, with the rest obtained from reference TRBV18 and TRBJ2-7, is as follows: NAGVMQNPRHLVRRRGQEARLRCSPMKGHSHVYWYRQLPEEGLKFMVYLQKENIIDESGMPKERFSAEFPKEGPSILRIQQVVRGDSAAYFCASSPNSYEQYFGPGTRLTVT.

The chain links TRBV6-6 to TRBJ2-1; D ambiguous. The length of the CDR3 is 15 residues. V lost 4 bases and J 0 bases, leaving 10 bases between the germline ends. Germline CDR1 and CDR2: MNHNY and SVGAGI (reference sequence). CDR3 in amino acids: CASSSYWSSYNEQFF. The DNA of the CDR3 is TGTGCCAGCAGTTCGTACTGGAGCTCCTACAATGAGCAGTTCTTC.

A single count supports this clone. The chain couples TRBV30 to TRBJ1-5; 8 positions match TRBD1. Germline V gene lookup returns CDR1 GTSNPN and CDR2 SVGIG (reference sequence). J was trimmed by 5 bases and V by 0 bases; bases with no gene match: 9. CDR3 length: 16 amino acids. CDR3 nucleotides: TGTGCCTGGAGTGTACTAGGACAGGGAAGGCATCAGCCCCAGCATTTT. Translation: CAWSVLGQGRHQPQHF.

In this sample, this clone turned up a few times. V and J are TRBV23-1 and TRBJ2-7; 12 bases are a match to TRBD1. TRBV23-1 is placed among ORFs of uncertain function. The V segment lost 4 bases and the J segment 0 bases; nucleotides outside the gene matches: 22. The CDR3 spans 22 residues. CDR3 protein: CASSPPGQGASMDGYFSYEQYF. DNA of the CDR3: TGCGCCAGCAGTCCCCCGGGACAGGGGGCGTCTATGGACGGGTACTTCTCCTACGAGCAGTACTTC.

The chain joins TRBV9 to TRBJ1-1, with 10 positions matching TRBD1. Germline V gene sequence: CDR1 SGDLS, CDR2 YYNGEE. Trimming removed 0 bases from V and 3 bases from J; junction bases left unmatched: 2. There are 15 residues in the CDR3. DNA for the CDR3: TGTGCCAGCAGCGTAGGGACAGGGGGATACACTGAAGCTTTCTTT. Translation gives CASSVGTGGYTEAFF.

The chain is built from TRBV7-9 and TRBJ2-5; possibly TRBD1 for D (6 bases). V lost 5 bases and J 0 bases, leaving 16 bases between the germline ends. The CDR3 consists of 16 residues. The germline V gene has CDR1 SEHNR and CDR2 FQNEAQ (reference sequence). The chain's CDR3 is CASSPRGFEYQETQYF. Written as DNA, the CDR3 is TGTGCCAGCAGCCCCAGGGGTTTTGAGTACCAAGAGACCCAGTACTTC.

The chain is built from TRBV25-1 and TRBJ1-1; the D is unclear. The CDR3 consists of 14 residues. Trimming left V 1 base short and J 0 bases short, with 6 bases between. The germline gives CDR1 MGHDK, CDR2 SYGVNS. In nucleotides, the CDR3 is TGTGCCAGCAGTGAATGGCGGGTGAACACTGAAGCTTTCTTT. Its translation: CASSEWRVNTEAFF.

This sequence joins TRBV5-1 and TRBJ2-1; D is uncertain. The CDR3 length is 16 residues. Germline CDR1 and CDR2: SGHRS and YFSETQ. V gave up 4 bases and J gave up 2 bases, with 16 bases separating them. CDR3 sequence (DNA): TGCGCCAGCAGCCAACCGTTGCGGTCCGCCTACAATGAGCAGTTCTTC. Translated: CASSQPLRSAYNEQFF.

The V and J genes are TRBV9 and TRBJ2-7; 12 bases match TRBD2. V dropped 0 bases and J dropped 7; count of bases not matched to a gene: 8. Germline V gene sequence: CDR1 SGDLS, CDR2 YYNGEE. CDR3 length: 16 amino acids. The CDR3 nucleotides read TGTGCCAGCAGCGTAGAAGTGACTAGCGGGAGTAGGGAGCAGTACTTC. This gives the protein CASSVEVTSGSREQYF.

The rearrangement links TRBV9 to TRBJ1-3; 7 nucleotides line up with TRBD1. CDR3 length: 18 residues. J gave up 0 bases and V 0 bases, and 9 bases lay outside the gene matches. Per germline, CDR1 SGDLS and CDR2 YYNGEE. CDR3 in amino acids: CASSVVETGRSSGNTIYF. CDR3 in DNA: TGTGCCAGCAGCGTAGTCGAGACAGGGAGGAGCTCTGGAAACACCATATATTTT.

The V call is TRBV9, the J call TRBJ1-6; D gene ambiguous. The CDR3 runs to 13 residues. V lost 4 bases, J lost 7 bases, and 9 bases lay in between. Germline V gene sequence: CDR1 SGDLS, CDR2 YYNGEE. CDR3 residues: CASSTHFNSPLHF. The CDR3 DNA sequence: TGTGCCAGCAGCACCCACTTCAATTCACCCCTCCACTTT.

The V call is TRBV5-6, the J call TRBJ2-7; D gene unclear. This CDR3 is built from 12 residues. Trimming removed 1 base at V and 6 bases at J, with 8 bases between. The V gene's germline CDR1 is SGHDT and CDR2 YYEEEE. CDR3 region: CASSLQQIEQYF. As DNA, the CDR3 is TGTGCCAGCAGCTTGCAACAGATCGAGCAGTACTTC.

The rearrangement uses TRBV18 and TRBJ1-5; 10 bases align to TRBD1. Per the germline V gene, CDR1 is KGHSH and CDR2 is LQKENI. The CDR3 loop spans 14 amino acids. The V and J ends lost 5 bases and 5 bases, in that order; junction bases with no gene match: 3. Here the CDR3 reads CASSGTGADQPQHF. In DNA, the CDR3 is TGTGCCAGCTCAGGGACAGGGGCCGATCAGCCCCAGCATTTT.

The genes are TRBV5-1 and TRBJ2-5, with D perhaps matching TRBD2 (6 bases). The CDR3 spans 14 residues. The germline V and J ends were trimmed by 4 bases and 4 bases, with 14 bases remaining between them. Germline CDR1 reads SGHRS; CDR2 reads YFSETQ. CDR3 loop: CASSPGTPGETQYF. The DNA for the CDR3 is TGCGCCAGCAGCCCCGGGACTCCCGGAGAGACCCAGTACTTC.

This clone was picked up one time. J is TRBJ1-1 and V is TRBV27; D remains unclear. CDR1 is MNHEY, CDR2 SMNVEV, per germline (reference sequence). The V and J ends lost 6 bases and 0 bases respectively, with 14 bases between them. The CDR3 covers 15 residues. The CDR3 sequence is CASRYSPGMNTEAFF. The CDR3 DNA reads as TGTGCCAGCAGATATTCACCGGGAATGAACACTGAAGCTTTCTTT.

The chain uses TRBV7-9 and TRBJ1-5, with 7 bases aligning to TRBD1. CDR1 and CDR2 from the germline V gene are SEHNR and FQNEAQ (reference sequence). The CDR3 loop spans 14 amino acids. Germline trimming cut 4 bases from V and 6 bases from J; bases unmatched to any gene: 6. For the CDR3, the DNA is TGTGCCAGCAGCTCTACAGGGGAGGCTCAGCCCCAGCATTTT. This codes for CASSSTGEAQPQHF.

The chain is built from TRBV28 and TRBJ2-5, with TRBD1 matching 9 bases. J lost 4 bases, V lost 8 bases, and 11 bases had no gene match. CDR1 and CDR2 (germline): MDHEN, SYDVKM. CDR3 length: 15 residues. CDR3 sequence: CASVLGQGPGETQYF. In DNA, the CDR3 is TGTGCCAGCGTTCTGGGACAGGGTCCGGGAGAGACCCAGTACTTC.

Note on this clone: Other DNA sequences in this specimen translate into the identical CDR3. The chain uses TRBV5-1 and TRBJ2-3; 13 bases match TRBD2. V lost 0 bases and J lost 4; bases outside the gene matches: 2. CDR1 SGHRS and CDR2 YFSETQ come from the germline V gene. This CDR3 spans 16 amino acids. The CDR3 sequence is CASSLGTSGRADTQYF. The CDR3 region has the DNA TGCGCCAGCAGCTTGGGGACTAGCGGGAGAGCAGATACGCAGTATTTT.